The entry below gives a single TCR beta chain sequence along with its context. Its antigen is undetermined. The sample belongs to a study of regulatory T cells in long-lasting Graves disease. In the study overall: Patients met the persistent Graves' disease definition after over 5 years of antithyroid drugs with positive TSH receptor antibodies.

CDR1 and CDR2 (germline): MNHEY, SVGAGI. The CDR3 spans 14 residues. After removal of 2 bases from V and 6 bases from J, the junction contained 3 bases not matched to a gene. CDR3 regions were amplified by Arm-PCR using iRepertoire HTBI primers to build TCR beta libraries. Source study methods: The study identified under 80 TRBV and 13 to 15 TRBJ segments across samples. In TCRdb, the multiplex PCR reads were re-called with MiXCR into one record per CDR3 protein. The V and J calls and clone size come from TCRdb's table, not from the authors' own analysis. The sample lists about 470,000 distinct CDR3 sequences; less than 25% were seen once. The time point was: persistent/refractory GD, antithyroid drugs over 5 years with positive TRAb. Preparation of the TCR library used RNA extracted from PBMCs. General study findings and limits: A reduction in accuracy may have resulted from the small sample size. With some 2,500 shared public clonotypes, persistent patients exceeded new patients, who shared more than 750.

This rearrangement joins TRBV6-5 to TRBJ1-2, with TRBD1 matching 10 bases. The receptor comes from a female donor with Graves disease. This sample comprised peripheral blood mononuclear cells (PBMCs), obtained when the disease was refractory, from a patient treated with antithyroid drugs. The CDR3 nucleotides are TGTGCCAGCAGTTACGCGGGACAGGGGCATGGCTACACCTTC. It codes for CASSYAGQGHGYTF.